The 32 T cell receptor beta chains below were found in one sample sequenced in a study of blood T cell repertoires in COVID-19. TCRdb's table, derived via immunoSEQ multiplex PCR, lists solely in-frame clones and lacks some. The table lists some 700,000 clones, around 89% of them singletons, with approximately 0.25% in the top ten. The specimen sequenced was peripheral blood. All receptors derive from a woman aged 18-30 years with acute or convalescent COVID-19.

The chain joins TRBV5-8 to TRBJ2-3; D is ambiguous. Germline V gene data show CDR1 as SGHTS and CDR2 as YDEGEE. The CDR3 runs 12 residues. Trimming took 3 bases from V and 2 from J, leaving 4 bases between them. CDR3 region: CASSYNTDTQYF. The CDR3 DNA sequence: TGTGCCAGCAGCTATAACACAGATACGCAGTATTTT. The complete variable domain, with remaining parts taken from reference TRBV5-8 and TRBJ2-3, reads EAGVTQSPTHLIKTRGQQATLRCSPISGHTSVYWYQQALGLGLQFLLWYDEGEERNRGNFPPRFSGRQFPNYSSELNVNALELEDSALYLCASSYNTDTQYFGPGTRLTVL.

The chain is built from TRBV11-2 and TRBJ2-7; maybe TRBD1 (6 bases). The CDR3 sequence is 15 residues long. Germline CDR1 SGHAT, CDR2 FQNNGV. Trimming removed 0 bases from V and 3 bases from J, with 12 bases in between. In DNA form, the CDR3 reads TGTGCCAGCAGCTTAGAGACAGGTCCGTTCTACGAGCAGTACTTC. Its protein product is CASSLETGPFYEQYF.

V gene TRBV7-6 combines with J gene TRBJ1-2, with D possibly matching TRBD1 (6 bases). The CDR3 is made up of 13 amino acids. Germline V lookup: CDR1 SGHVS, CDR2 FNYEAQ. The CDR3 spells CGSSPGGDYGYTF. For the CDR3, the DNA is TGTGGGTCTTCACCGGGGGGCGACTATGGCTACACCTTC.

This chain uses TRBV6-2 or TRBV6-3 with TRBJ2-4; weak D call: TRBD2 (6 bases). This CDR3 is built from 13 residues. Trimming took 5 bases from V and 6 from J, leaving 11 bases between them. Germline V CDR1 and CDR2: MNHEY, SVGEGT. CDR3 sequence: CASSTGDLNIQYF. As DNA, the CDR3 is TGTGCCAGCAGTACGGGGGACTTAAACATTCAGTACTTC.

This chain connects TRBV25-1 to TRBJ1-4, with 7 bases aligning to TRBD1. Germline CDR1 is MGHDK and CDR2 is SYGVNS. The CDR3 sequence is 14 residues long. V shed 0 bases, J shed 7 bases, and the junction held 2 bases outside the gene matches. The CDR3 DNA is TGTGCCAGCAGTGAATATCAGGGGGGTGAAAAACTGTTTTTT. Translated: CASSEYQGGEKLFF.

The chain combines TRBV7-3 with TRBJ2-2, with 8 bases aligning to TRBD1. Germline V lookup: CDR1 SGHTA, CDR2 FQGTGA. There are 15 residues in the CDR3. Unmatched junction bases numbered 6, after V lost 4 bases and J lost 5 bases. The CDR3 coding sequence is TGTGCCAGCAGCTCAGGATACAGGGGGACCGGGGAGCTGTTTTTT. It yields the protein CASSSGYRGTGELFF.

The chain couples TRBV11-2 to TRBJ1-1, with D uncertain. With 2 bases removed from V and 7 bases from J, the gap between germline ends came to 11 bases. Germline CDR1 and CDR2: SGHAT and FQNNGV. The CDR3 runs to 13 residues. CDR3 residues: CASSLTTGVEAFF. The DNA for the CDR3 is TGTGCCAGCAGCTTAACAACCGGGGTTGAAGCTTTCTTT.

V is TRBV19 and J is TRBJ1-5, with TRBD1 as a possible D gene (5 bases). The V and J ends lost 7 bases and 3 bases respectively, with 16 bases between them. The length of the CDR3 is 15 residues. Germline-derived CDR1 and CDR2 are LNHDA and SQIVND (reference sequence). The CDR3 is CASTAVTVINQPQHF. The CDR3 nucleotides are TGTGCCAGTACCGCAGTGACAGTGATCAATCAGCCCCAGCATTTT.

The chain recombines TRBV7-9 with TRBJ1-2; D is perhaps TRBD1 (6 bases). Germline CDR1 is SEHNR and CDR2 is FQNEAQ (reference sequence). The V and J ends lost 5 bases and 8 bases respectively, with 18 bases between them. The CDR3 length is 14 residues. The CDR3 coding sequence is TGTGCCAGCAGCCCCCCAGGGGCCGTTGGCGGCTACACCTTC. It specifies CASSPPGAVGGYTF.

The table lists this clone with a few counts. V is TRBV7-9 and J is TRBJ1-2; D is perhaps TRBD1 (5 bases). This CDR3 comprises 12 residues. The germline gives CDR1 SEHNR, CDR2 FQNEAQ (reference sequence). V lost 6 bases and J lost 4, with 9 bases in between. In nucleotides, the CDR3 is TGTGCCAGCAGTCGACAGCCCTATGGCTACACCTTC. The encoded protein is CASSRQPYGYTF.

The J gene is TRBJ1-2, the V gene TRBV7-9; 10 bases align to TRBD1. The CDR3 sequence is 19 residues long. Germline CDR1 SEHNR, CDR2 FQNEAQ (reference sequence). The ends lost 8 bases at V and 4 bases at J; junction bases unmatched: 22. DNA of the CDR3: TGTGCCAGCGTAAAAACGCCCGGGGGACAGGGGAAAAGGGGCTATGGCTACACCTTC. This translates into CASVKTPGGQGKRGYGYTF.

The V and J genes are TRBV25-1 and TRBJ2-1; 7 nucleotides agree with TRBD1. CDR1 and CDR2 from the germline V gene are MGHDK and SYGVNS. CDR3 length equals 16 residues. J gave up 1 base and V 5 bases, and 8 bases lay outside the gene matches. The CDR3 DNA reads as TGTGCCAGCAGTAACAGGGGCGCTCGATCCTACAATGAGCAGTTCTTC. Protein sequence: CASSNRGARSYNEQFF.

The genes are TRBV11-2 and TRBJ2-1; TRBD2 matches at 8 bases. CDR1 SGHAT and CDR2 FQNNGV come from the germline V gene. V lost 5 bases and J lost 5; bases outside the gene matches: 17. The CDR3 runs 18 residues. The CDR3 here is CASSPPWKSGGFHNEQFF. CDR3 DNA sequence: TGTGCCAGCAGCCCACCTTGGAAAAGCGGGGGTTTCCACAATGAGCAGTTCTTC.

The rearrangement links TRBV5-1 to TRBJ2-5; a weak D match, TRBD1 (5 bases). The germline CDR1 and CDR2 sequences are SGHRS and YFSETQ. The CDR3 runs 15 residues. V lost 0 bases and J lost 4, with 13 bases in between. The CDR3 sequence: CASSLDRRVGETQYF. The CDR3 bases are TGCGCCAGCAGCTTGGACCGCAGGGTGGGAGAGACCCAGTACTTC.

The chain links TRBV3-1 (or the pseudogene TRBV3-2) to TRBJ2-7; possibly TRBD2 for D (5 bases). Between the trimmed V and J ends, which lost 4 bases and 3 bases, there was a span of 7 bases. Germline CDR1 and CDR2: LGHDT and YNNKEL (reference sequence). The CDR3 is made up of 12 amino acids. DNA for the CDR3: TGTGCCAGCAGCCCGGGGATCTACGAGCAGTACTTC. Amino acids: CASSPGIYEQYF.

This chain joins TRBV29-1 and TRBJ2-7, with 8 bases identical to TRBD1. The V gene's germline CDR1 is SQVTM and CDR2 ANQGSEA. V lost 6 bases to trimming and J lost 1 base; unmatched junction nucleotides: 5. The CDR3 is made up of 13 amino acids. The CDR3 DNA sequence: TGCAGCGTGCGGACAGGGTGGTCCTACGAGCAGTACTTC. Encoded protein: CSVRTGWSYEQYF.

CDR3 nucleotides: TGTGCCAGCAGTACAGCCGACAGATTTGTAGAGACCCAGTACTTC. Translating it yields CASSTADRFVETQYF. This rearrangement joins TRBV25-1 to TRBJ2-5; D possibly corresponds to TRBD1 (5 bases). This CDR3 has 15 amino acids. Germline V gives CDR1 MGHDK, CDR2 SYGVNS. The V gene lost 5 bases and the J gene lost 4 bases, with 17 bases spanning the gap.

The CDR3 nucleotides read TGTGCCAGCAGCATAGGACAGGGATCACGCAATCAGCCCCAGCATTTT. This gives the protein CASSIGQGSRNQPQHF. The J gene is TRBJ1-5, the V gene TRBV5-6; TRBD1 matches at 8 bases. The V gene end was trimmed by 4 bases and the J gene end by 2 bases; junction bases not matched to a gene: 8. The CDR3 has 16 amino acids. Germline values: CDR1 SGHDT, CDR2 YYEEEE.

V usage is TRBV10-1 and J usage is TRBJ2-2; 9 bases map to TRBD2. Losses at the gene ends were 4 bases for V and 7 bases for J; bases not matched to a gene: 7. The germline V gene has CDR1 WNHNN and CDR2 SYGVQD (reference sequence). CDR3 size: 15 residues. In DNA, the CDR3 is TGCGCCAGCAGTGGACCGGGACTAGCTGTCGGGGAGCTGTTTTTT. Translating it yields CASSGPGLAVGELFF.

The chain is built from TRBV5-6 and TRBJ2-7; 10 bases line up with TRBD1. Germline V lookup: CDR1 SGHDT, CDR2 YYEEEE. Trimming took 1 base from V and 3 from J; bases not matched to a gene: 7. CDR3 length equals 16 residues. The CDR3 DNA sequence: TGTGCCAGCAGCTTGCCCGGGACAGGGGCCCTCTACGAGCAGTACTTC. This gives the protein CASSLPGTGALYEQYF.

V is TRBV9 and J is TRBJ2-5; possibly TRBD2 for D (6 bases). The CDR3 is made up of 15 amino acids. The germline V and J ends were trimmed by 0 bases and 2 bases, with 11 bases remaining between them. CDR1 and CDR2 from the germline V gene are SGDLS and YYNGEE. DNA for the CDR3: TGTGCCAGCAGCGTAGGGGACGGGGGACAAGAGACCCAGTACTTC. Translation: CASSVGDGGQETQYF.

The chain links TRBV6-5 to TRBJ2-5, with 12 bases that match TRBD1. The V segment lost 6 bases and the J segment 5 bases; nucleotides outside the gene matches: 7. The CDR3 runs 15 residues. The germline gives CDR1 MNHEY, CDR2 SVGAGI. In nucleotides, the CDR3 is TGTGCCAGCAGAGGCTTCGGGACAGGGGGCGAGACCCAGTACTTC. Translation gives CASRGFGTGGETQYF.

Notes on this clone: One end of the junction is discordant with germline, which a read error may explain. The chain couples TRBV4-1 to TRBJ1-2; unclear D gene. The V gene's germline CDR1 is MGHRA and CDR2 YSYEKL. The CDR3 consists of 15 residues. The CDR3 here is CASSQPGIYNYGHTF. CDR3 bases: TGCGCCAGCAGCCAGCCGGGAATTTATAACTATGGCCACACCTTC.

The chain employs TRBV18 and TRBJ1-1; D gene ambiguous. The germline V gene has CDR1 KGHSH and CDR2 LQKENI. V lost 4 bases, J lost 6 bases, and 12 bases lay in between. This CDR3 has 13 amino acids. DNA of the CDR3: TGTGCCAGCTCACGGACGGCGGGCGCTGAAGCTTTCTTT. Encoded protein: CASSRTAGAEAFF.

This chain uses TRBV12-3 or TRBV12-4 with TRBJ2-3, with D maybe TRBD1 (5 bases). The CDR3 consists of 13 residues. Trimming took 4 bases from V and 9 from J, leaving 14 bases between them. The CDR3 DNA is TGTGCCAGCAGTTCAACAGGCCCGATCACGCAGTATTTT. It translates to CASSSTGPITQYF.

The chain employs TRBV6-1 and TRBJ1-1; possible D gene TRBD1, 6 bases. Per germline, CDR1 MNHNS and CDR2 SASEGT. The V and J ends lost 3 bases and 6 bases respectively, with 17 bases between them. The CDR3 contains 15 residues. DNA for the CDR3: TGTGCCAGCAGTGACCAGGACAGCGGGGGCTCTGAAGCTTTCTTT. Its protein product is CASSDQDSGGSEAFF.

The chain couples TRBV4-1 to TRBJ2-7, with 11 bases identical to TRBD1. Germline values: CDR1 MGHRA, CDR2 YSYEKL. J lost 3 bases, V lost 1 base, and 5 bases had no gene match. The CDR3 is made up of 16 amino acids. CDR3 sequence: CASSQGSGQGDYEQYF. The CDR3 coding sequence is TGCGCCAGCAGCCAAGGATCGGGACAGGGGGACTACGAGCAGTACTTC.

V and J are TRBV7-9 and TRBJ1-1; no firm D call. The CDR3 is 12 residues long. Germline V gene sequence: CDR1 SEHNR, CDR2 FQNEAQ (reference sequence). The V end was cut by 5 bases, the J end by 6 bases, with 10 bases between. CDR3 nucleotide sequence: TGTGCCAGCAGCCCTAGGCGGTCTGAAGCTTTCTTT. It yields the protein CASSPRRSEAFF.

The CDR3: CASIGVQGYTF. CDR3 nucleotide sequence: TGTGCCAGCATCGGGGTCCAGGGCTACACCTTC. J is TRBJ1-2 and V is TRBV25-1, with no clear D. The CDR3 spans 11 residues. Trimming took off 7 bases at V and 8 bases at J, with 11 bases between the two ends. Germline loops: CDR1 MGHDK, CDR2 SYGVNS.

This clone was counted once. The CDR3 here is CATLAGTETQYF. CDR3 bases: TGTGCCACCTTAGCGGGGACAGAGACCCAGTACTTC. The chain is built from TRBV2 and TRBJ2-5; 8 bases agree with TRBD2. The trim removed 10 bases at V and 4 bases at J, leaving 5 bases unmatched. Germline V CDR1 and CDR2: SNHLY, FYNNEI. The CDR3 is made up of 12 amino acids.

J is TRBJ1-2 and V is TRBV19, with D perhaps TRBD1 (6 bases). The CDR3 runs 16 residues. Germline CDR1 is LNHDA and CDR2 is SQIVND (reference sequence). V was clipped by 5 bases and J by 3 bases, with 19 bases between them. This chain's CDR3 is CASSPAGARQDYGYTF. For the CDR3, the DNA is TGTGCCAGTAGTCCCGCGGGGGCCAGGCAAGACTATGGCTACACCTTC.

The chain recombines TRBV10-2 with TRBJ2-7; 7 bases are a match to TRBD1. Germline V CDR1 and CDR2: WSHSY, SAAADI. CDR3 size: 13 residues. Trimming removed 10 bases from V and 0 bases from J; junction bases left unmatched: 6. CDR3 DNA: TGCGCCACCTCGGACAGGAGCTCCTACGAGCAGTACTTC. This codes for CATSDRSSYEQYF.